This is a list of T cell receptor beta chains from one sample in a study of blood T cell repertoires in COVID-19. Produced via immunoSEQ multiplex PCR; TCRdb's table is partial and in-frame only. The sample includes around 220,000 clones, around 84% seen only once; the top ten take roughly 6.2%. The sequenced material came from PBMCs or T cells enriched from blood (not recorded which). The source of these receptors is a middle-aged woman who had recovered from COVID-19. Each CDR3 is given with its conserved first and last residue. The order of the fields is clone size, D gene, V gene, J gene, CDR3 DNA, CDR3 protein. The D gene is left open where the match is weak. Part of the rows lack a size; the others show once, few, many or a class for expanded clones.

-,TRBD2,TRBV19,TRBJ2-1,TGTGCCAGTAGTATACGCGGGAGTAACTACAATGAGCAGTTCTTC,CASSIRGSNYNEQFF
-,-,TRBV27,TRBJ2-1,TGTGCCAGCAGTTGGAGTAGCTCGGCCTCCTACAATGAGCAGTTCTTC,CASSWSSSASYNEQFF
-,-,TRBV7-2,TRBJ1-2,TGTGCCAGCAACGAGGGGGGGCTCCTTAACTATGGCTACACCTTC,CASNEGGLLNYGYTF
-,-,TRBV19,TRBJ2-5,TGTGCCAGTAGTAACAGACAAAAACAAGAGACCCAGTACTTC,CASSNRQKQETQYF
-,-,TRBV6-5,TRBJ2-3,TGTGCCAGCAGTTACAGCGGTTCGGGCACAGATACGCAGTATTTT,CASSYSGSGTDTQYF
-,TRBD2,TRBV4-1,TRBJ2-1,TGCGCCAGCAGCCAGGCGGGACTAGCGGGAGGGTCCTACAATGAGCAGTTCTTC,CASSQAGLAGGSYNEQFF
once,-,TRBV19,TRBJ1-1,TGTGCCAGTAGTATAGACTCCTTTCAAGCTTTCTTT,CASSIDSFQAFF
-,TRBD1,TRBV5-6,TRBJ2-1,TGTGCCAGCAGCACCCGGGACAGAGAGCAGTTCTTC,CASSTRDREQFF
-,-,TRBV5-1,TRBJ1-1,TGCGCCAGCAGCGTGGGGGCCATGAACACTGAAGCTTTCTTT,CASSVGAMNTEAFF
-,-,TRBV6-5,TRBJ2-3,TGTGCCAGCAGCCAACGGGGAGATACGCAGTATTTT,CASSQRGDTQYF
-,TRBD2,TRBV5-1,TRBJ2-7,TGCGCCAGCAGCGGGGGAGGGAACGAGCAGTACTTC,CASSGGGNEQYF
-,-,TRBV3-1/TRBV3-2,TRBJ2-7,TGTGCCAGCACCCCAACTAGTATGGGAGTCGGCGAGCAGTACTTC,CASTPTSMGVGEQYF
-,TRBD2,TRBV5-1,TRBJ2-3,TGCGCCAGCAGCGACGGACTAGCGGGAGCAGATACGCAGTATTTT,CASSDGLAGADTQYF
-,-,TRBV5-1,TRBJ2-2,TGCGCCAGCAGCTTTAATTTCGGCGAGGGCACCGGGGAGCTGTTTTTT,CASSFNFGEGTGELFF
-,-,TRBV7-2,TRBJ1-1,TGTGCCAGCACCGAAGTTGTTCGGAGCACTGAAGCTTTCTTT,CASTEVVRSTEAFF
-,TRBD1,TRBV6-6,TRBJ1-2,TGTGCCAGCAGCTCCCTCGGGACAGGGGATAACTATGGCTACACCTTC,CASSSLGTGDNYGYTF
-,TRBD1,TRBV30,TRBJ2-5,TGTGCCTGGAGGACCGGGACAGGGGGCTGGAAGACCCAGTACTTC,CAWRTGTGGWKTQYF
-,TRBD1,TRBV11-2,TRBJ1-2,TGTGCCAGCAGCCAAGCGCGTCGCAGGGGGAGAGACTATGGCTACACCTTC,CASSQARRRGRDYGYTF
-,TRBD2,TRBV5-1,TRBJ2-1,TGCGCCAGCAGCTTGATACCTCGGGCTAGCGGGAGAGACAATGAGCAGTTCTTC,CASSLIPRASGRDNEQFF
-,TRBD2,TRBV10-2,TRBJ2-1,TGCGCCAGCAGTTCTATGGCGGGAGGGGGCGGGTTCTTC,CASSSMAGGGGFF
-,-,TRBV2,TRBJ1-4,TGTGCCAGCAGTGTCAGGGAGGTTACCGAAAAACTGTTTTTT,CASSVREVTEKLFF
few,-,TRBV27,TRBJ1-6,TGTGCCAGCAGTTCCCCAGGGGAACCGGATTCACCCCTCCACTTT,CASSSPGEPDSPLHF
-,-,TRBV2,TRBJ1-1,TGTGCCAGCAGTTGGACAGCTAGGGCTGAAGCTTTCTTT,CASSWTARAEAFF
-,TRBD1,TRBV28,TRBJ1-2,TGTGCCGGCCAACGCAGGGGGCGCGAAGATGGCTACACCTTC,CAGQRRGREDGYTF
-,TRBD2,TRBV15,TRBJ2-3,TGTGCCACCAGCAGAGCCCTAGCGGGGTCGGGGGCGCAGTATTTT,CATSRALAGSGAQYF